One and the same sample provided the 4 T cell receptor beta chains below, sequenced in a study of identical twins. TCRdb reanalysed the 5' RACE reads using MiXCR and keeps one entry per CDR3 protein. The sample carries 500,000 or so distinct CDR3 sequences, around 20% recorded once. Separately, the same data were catalogued under a study of T cells expressing NK-cell markers.

Specimen: CD4+ T cells sorted from blood. The receptors shown here come from a woman younger than 35 in good health.

This clonotype was observed a handful of times. The J gene is TRBJ1-3, the V gene TRBV9; D not certain. The CDR3 contains 14 residues. The germline V and J ends were trimmed by 7 bases and 0 bases, with 11 bases remaining between them. Germline CDR1 SGDLS, CDR2 YYNGEE. CDR3 in DNA: TGTGCCAGCTCCCCTCGGCTCTCTGGAAACACCATATATTTT. It specifies CASSPRLSGNTIYF.

A few counts support this clonotype. This chain joins TRBV5-1 and TRBJ1-2; D gene ambiguous. This CDR3 region has 12 residues. Germline V gives CDR1 SGHRS, CDR2 YFSETQ. With 4 bases removed from V and 5 bases from J, the gap between germline ends came to 9 bases. CDR3 amino acids: CASSDGVYGYTF. The DNA for the CDR3 is TGCGCCAGCAGCGACGGGGTTTATGGCTACACCTTC.

This sequence joins TRBV20-1 and TRBJ1-2; D is undetermined. The CDR3 contains 12 residues. Germline lookup yields CDR1 DFQATT and CDR2 SNEGSKA (reference sequence). The germline V and J ends were trimmed by 6 bases and 4 bases, with 12 bases remaining between them. The CDR3 spells CSARRASYGYTF. The DNA for the CDR3 is TGCAGTGCCCGCCGGGCTTCCTATGGCTACACCTTC.

This clonotype was seen a single time. V usage is TRBV5-1 and J usage is TRBJ1-1; the match to TRBD1 covers 7 bases. Per the germline V gene, CDR1 is SGHRS and CDR2 is YFSETQ. The junction had 11 bases not matched to a gene; V was cut back by 4 bases and J by 2 bases. The CDR3 is 16 residues long. The CDR3 loop reads CASSPPSTGENTEAFF. For the CDR3, the DNA is TGCGCCAGCAGCCCTCCAAGCACAGGGGAAAACACTGAAGCTTTCTTT.